This T cell receptor (beta chain) was documented in a study of cytomegalovirus exposure and HLA in healthy donors. General study findings and limits: The availability of immune exposure information extended only to CMV serostatus. The analysis excluded some indistinguishable V segments, including TRBV6-2 and TRBV6-3.

Trimming left V 4 bases short and J 9 bases short, with 14 bases between. The V gene's germline CDR1 is SGHNT and CDR2 YYREEE (reference sequence). The CDR3 has 13 residues. A note on this clone: Antigen unknown.

Amplification used 60 Vbeta primers and 13 Jbeta primers. Profiled with immunoSEQ multiplex PCR; TCRdb holds only in-frame clones, not every one. The sample carries under 110,000 clones, approximately 80% recorded once. The specimen sequenced was PBMCs. The sequence was collected from a man between 60 and 75 years old in good health and CMV-seronegative. The chain has TRBV5-4 and TRBJ2-1; maybe TRBD2 (5 bases). CDR3 amino acids: CASSLGGVGEQFF. CDR3 in DNA: TGTGCCAGCAGCCTAGGAGGTGTCGGTGAGCAGTTCTTC.